This record looks at one T cell receptor (beta chain) sequence and its context. Under the authors' procedure: Scientists estimated how many nucleated cells there were by amplifying reference gene primers. The protocol was immunoSEQ multiplex PCR, while the TCRdb copy is restricted to in-frame clones and leaves out a portion. V, J and clone size are those of that table, while D and trimming were read from the DNA. Of some 140,000 clones in the sample, about 85% were seen once. The sample is drawn from a study of blood T cell repertoires in COVID-19. Study in general: In each case, the material was cDNA or gDNA derived from T cells, B-cell-depleted T cells, or PBMCs.

V shed 5 bases, J shed 3 bases, and the junction held 10 bases outside the gene matches. Germline V gene lookup returns CDR1 MNHEY and CDR2 SVGAGI. The CDR3 consists of 15 residues. The Seattle patients, enrolled during active infection, were followed longitudinally. J is TRBJ2-7 and V is TRBV6-5, with 7 positions matching TRBD1. The sequence was collected from a man aged 55 to 70 with COVID-19, enrolled during active disease. Source material: peripheral blood. CDR3 sequence: CASSPRRGGVYEQYF. The DNA for the CDR3 is TGTGCCAGCAGTCCTAGGAGAGGGGGCGTCTACGAGCAGTACTTC.